This TCR beta chain appears in the sequencing data of a study of blood T cell repertoires in COVID-19. Study-wide background: Acute and convalescent COVID-19 specimens originated in the United States, Italy and Spain. In each case, the material was cDNA or gDNA derived from T cells, B-cell-depleted T cells, or PBMCs.

CDR3 size: 13 residues. The V end lost 4 bases, the J end lost 3 bases, and 8 bases lay between the germline ends. Per germline, CDR1 LGHNA and CDR2 YSLEER. Study processing details: How many nucleated cells were present was estimated from reference gene primer amplification. Profiling relied on immunoSEQ multiplex PCR, and the TCRdb table lists in-frame clones only, not all of them. V, J and clone size derive from that table, while D and trimming were established from the DNA sequence. The sample contains tens of thousands of clones, under 90% of which appear only once. This TCR came from a man aged 50 or older with active COVID-19. Sequenced material: peripheral blood. The chain links TRBV4-3 to TRBJ2-3, with D possibly TRBD2 on 5 matching bases. CDR3 in amino acids: CASSLSGTDTQYF. Here the CDR3 DNA reads TGCGCCAGCAGCCTATCGGGGACAGATACGCAGTATTTT.